This TCR beta chain was retrieved from a study of T cells expressing NK-cell markers. Study-wide background: Sorted CD3+CD56-NKG2C+, CD3+CD56+NKG2C+ and CD3+CD56+NKG2C- T cells supplied the TCR beta repertoires. Whole-study findings and limits: Specificity for HCMV among expanded NKG2C+ T cell clones was not established. Several of the donors also had these clonotypes leading their CD3+CD56-NKG2C+ fraction.

The cDNA for TCR beta came from 5'RACE template switching with UMIs. TCRdb reanalyzed the 5' RACE reads, giving one entry per CDR3 protein sequence and no DNA. Its table records under 600,000 distinct CDR3 sequences. This CDR3 has 16 amino acids. The germline CDR1 and CDR2 sequences are SNHLY and FYNNEI. Comments on this clonotype: What it binds is unknown.

The chain recombines TRBV2 with TRBJ2-5; TCRdb picks TRBD2, but there is no DNA to check that call. The TCR sequence derives from a woman in her fifties or sixties in good health. What was sequenced was blood T cells: a sorted CD56 or NKG2C T cell subset, CD4+ or CD8+ T cells, or bulk PBMC T cells (not recorded which). The CDR3 region is CASSESLAGGQETQYF.